This TCR beta chain derives from a study of T cell changes during pregnancy in multiple sclerosis. The V gene lost 5 bases and the J gene lost 5 bases, with 19 bases spanning the gap. The CDR3 runs to 15 residues. Germline lookup yields CDR1 SGHRS and CDR2 YFSETQ. Generated by immunoSEQ multiplex PCR, the TCRdb table keeps only in-frame clones and is missing some. The sample contains 75,000 to 85,000 clones, about 92% of which appear only once. The sequencing used peripheral blood, collected in the second trimester of pregnancy. This sequence was found in a female donor with multiple sclerosis, enrolled in a pregnancy study. The genes are TRBV5-1 and TRBJ2-5; a possible D gene is TRBD2 (7 bases). The CDR3 sequence is CASRRDGGPRETQYF. CDR3 DNA: TGCGCCAGCAGACGTGACGGGGGGCCGCGTGAGACCCAGTACTTC.